The source of this TCR beta chain is a study of blood T cell repertoires in COVID-19. Overall study context: Samples representing acute and convalescent COVID-19 were sourced from the United States, Italy and Spain. Sources were T cells, B-cell-depleted T cells, or PBMCs; the material itself was cDNA or gDNA.

In the original workflow: Amplification with reference gene primers provided the estimates of nucleated cell counts. Data came from immunoSEQ multiplex PCR; TCRdb stores just in-frame clones and leaves some out. The V and J calls and clone size are taken from that table; D and trimming were inferred from the DNA. This sample yields about 83,000 clones, of which around 87% are seen a single time; around 7.3% belongs to the top ten. Specimen: peripheral blood. The source of this sequence is a man at least 80 years old with active or convalescent COVID-19.

CDR3 region: CASSLAGSYEQYV. In DNA form, the CDR3 reads TGCGCCAGCAGCTTGGCAGGTTCCTACGAGCAGTACGTC. The chain recombines TRBV5-1 with TRBJ2-7; D is ambiguous. V was clipped by 0 bases and J by 1 base, with 5 bases between them. The CDR3 runs 13 residues. Germline CDR1 is SGHRS and CDR2 is YFSETQ.